A single TCR beta chain is shown here with its context. Its antigen is as yet unknown. The data derive from a study of CD8+ T cells in alopecia areata. The study's findings and limits: The study found TCR sharing across patients less clear than in mice, possibly for HLA reasons. Lesional scalp displayed greater clonality than normal scalp, most notably in alopecia totalis/universalis.

The investigators collected lesional scalp punch biopsies and peripheral blood from alopecia areata patients. The CDR3 extends over 13 amino acids. V was shortened by 0 bases and J by 6 bases, with 6 bases between the two germline ends. CDR1 and CDR2 (germline): MNHEY, SMNVEV (reference sequence). Isolated RNA was reverse transcribed into cDNA used as the sequencing template. Profiled with immunoSEQ multiplex PCR; TCRdb holds only in-frame clones, not every one. The profile shows about 110,000 clones, 50% to 70% of them singletons. The sequenced sample consisted of NKG2D-low CD8+ T cells sorted from blood. The chain combines TRBV27 with TRBJ2-1; D uncertain. The clonotype was recovered from a human donor with alopecia areata. CDR3 residues: CASSLSSINEQFF. CDR3 sequence (DNA): TGTGCCAGCAGTTTATCATCAATCAATGAGCAGTTCTTC.